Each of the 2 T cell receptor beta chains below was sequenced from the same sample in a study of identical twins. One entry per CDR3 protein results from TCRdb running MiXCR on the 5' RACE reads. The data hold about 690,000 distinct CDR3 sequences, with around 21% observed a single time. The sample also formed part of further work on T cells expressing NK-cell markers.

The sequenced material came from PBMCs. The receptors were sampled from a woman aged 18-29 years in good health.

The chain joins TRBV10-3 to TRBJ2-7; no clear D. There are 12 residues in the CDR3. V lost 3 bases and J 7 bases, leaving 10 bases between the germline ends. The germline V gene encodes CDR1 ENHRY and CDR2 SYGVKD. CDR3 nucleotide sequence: TGTGCCATCAGTGATTCGACGGCTGAGCAGTACTTC. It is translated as CAISDSTAEQYF.

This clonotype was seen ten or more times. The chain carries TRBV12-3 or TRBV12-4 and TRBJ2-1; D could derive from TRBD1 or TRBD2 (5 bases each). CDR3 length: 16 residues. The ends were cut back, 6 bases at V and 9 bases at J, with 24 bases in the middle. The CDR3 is CASSPLGGEDNGEQFF. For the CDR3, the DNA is TGTGCCAGCAGCCCCCTTGGGGGAGAGGACAACGGTGAGCAGTTCTTC.